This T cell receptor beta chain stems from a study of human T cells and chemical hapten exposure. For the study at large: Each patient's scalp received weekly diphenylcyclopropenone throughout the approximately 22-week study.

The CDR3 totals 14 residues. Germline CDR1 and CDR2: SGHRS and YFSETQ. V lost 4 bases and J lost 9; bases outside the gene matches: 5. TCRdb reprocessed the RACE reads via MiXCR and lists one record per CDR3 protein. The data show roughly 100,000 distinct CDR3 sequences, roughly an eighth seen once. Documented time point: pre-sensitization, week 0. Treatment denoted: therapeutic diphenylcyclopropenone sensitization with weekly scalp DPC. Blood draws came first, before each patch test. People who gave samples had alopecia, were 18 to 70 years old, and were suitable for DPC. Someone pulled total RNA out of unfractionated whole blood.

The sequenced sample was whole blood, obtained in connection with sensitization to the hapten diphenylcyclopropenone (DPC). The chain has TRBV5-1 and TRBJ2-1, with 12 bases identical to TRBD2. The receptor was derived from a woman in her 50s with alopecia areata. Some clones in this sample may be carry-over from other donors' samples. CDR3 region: CASSPGLAGTEQFF. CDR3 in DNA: TGCGCCAGCAGCCCCGGACTAGCGGGAACTGAGCAGTTCTTC. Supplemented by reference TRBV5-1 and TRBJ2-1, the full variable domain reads KAGVTQTPRYLIKTRGQQVTLSCSPISGHRSVSWYQQTPGQGLQFLFEYFSETQRNKGNFPGRFSGRQFSNSRSEMNVSTLELGDSALYLCASSPGLAGTEQFFGPGTRLTVL.